The entry below describes one TCR beta chain. The source of the sample is a study of blood T cell repertoires in COVID-19. The Seattle patients joined while their infection was active and were tracked longitudinally afterward. This CDR3 has 15 residues. As processed by the authors: The authors estimated nucleated cell counts from reference gene primer amplification. Clones were sequenced by immunoSEQ multiplex PCR, and TCRdb holds only the in-frame ones, with some missing. From that table come the V and J calls and clone size; the DNA was used to work out D and trimming. The sample has more than 250,000 clones; 88% are singletons.

The clonotype comes from a woman in her 30s with COVID-19, enrolled during active disease. The specimen sequenced was peripheral blood. J is TRBJ1-6 and V is TRBV21-1. TRBV21-1 counts as a pseudogene. DNA for the CDR3: TGTGCCAGCAGCAATCGCTGGAGGGGCTGGGCGGGCCTCCACTTT. It encodes CASSNRWRGWAGLHF.